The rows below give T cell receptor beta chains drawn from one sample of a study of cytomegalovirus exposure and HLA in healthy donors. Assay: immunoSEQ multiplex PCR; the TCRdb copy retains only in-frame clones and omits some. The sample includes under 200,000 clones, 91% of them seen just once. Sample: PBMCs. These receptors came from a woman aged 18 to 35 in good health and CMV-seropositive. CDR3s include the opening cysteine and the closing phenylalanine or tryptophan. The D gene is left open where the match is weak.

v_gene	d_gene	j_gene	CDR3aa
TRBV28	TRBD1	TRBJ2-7	CAVRDRASYEQYF
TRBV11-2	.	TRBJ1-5	CASSLALNQPQHF
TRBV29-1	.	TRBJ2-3	CSLLQGTSSTDTQYF
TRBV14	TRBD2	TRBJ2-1	CASRPYGLAGESRNEQFF
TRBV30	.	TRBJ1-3	CAWSADRGNTIYF
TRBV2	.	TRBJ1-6	CASTWRGPYNSPLHF
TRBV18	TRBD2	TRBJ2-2	CASSPQTSGTGGELFF
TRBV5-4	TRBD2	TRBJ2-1	CASSLAGPSGNEQFF
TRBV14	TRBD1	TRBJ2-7	CASSPYVPGQGRISYEQYF
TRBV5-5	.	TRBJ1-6	CASSFDGQLNSPLHF
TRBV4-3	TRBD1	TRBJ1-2	CASSPLPGTGVGYTF
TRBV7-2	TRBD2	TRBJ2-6	CASSLGLAGATGANVLTF
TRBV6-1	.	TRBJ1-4	CASSEGEPLNEKLFF
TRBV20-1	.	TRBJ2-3	CSAKRRDTQYF
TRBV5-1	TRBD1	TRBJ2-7	CASSLIVGGDYEQYF
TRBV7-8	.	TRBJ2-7	CASSLATAYEQYF
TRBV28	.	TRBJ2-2	CASSLIGTGELFF
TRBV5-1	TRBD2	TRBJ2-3	CASSLGGGGVSLQYF